A single sample is the source of the 18 T cell receptor beta chains below, sequenced in a study of T cells in Graves' hyperthyroidism and ophthalmopathy. The investigators amplified TCR beta CDR3 regions from RNA transcripts. Using the HTBI primer set, a first-round RT-PCR was run on the TCR CDR3. TCRdb fed the multiplex PCR reads into MiXCR, producing one record per CDR3 protein. The repertoire holds 300,000 to 450,000 distinct CDR3 sequences, with 15% to 18% as singletons. The sample consisted of blood. The receptors come from a woman aged 18 to 35 with Graves' hyperthyroidism that later progressed to Graves' ophthalmopathy.

This clonotype was observed a few times. The rearrangement links TRBV10-1 to TRBJ1-1; a possible D gene is TRBD1 (5 bases). V was shortened by 8 bases and J by 4 bases, with 14 bases between the two germline ends. The CDR3 spans 13 residues. CDR1 and CDR2 from the germline V gene are WNHNN and SYGVQD (reference sequence). The CDR3 DNA reads TGCGCCAGCGGGGGACGGATTTTCACTGAAGCTTTCTTT. Its translation: CASGGRIFTEAFF.

There are many counts of this clonotype. V usage is TRBV5-1 and J usage is TRBJ1-2, with D possibly being TRBD1 (5 bases). CDR1 and CDR2 (germline): SGHRS, YFSETQ. The CDR3 has 17 amino acids. Deletions cut 3 bases from V and 3 bases from J, with 21 bases between. The CDR3 DNA is TGCGCCAGCAGCTGGGACTTTAAACCCTACGCGGACTATGGCTACACCTTC. This gives the protein CASSWDFKPYADYGYTF.

This clonotype has at least ten counts. The chain is built from TRBV30 and TRBJ2-5; D remains ambiguous. Germline V CDR1 and CDR2: GTSNPN, SVGIG (reference sequence). The CDR3 extends over 12 amino acids. The germline V and J ends were trimmed by 2 bases and 1 base, with 5 bases remaining between them. The CDR3 protein is CAWSPLQETQYF. CDR3 nucleotide sequence: TGTGCCTGGAGTCCGCTCCAAGAGACCCAGTACTTC.

There are many counts of this clonotype. The rearrangement joins TRBV30 to TRBJ2-7; 9 bases match TRBD1. J lost 0 bases, V lost 2 bases, and 5 bases had no gene match. This CDR3 contains 15 residues. Germline V lookup: CDR1 GTSNPN, CDR2 SVGIG (reference sequence). The CDR3 region is CAWSTGTGPSYEQYF. CDR3 sequence (DNA): TGTGCCTGGAGTACCGGGACAGGGCCCTCCTACGAGCAGTACTTC. Based on the CDR3 plus reference TRBV30 and TRBJ2-7, the full variable domain is SQTIHQWPATLVQPVGSPLSLECTVEGTSNPNLYWYRQAAGRGLQLLFYSVGIGQISSEVPQNLSASRPQDRQFILSSKKLLLSDSGFYLCAWSTGTGPSYEQYFGPGTRLTVT.

This chain uses TRBV2 with TRBJ1-1; no clear D gene. CDR3 length equals 12 residues. V was cut by 6 bases and J by 10 bases, with 15 bases left in between. CDR1 and CDR2 from the germline V gene are SNHLY and FYNNEI. The CDR3 loop is CASSQGPLPAFF. For the CDR3, the DNA is TGTGCCAGCAGCCAAGGACCCCTGCCAGCTTTCTTT.

The chain recombines TRBV5-1 with TRBJ1-2, with D tentatively TRBD1 (6 bases). Trimming cost V 0 bases and J 0 bases, with 21 bases left between them. CDR3 length: 19 residues. The germline V gene has CDR1 SGHRS and CDR2 YFSETQ. Written as DNA, the CDR3 is TGCGCCAGCAGCTTGGCCCCTGACAGGAGCCGCACCGCTAACTATGGCTACACCTTC. Encoded protein: CASSLAPDRSRTANYGYTF.

This clonotype was picked up many times. The chain carries TRBV27 and TRBJ2-3, with TRBD2 matching 9 bases. The CDR3 covers 15 residues. Per germline, CDR1 MNHEY and CDR2 SMNVEV (reference sequence). Trimming removed 7 bases from V and 3 bases from J; junction bases left unmatched: 8. CDR3 nucleotides: TGTGCCAGCAATTCACTAGCGGGTAAAACAGATACGCAGTATTTT. Amino acid sequence: CASNSLAGKTDTQYF.

The table lists this clonotype with many counts. CDR3 protein: CATSGGTLGEQYF. CDR3 nucleotides: TGTGCCACCAGTGGGGGGACTCTGGGCGAGCAGTACTTC. The chain has TRBV24-1 and TRBJ2-7, with D tentatively TRBD2 (6 bases). Germline-derived CDR1 and CDR2 are KGHDR and SFDVKD. Deletions cut 5 bases from V and 6 bases from J, with 13 bases between. The CDR3 consists of 13 residues.

This clonotype was recorded at least ten times. The chain uses TRBV7-2 and TRBJ1-5; no reliable D call. The CDR3 is 14 amino acids. V gave up 2 bases and J gave up 3 bases, with 8 bases separating them. Germline lookup yields CDR1 SGHTA and CDR2 FQGNSA. CDR3 in DNA: TGTGCCAGCAGCTTACAGGTTAACAATCAGCCCCAGCATTTT. Translating gives CASSLQVNNQPQHF. The full variable domain, its missing parts supplied by reference TRBV7-2 and TRBJ1-5, is GAGVSQSPSNKVTEKGKDVELRCDPISGHTALYWYRQSLGQGLEFLIYFQGNSAPDKSGLPSDRFSAERTGGSVSTLTIQRTQQEDSAVYLCASSLQVNNQPQHFGDGTRLSIL.

This clonotype showed up just a few times. The rearrangement links TRBV4-1 to TRBJ2-5; TRBD2 aligns across 8 bases. J was trimmed by 2 bases and V by 2 bases; bases with no gene match: 13. The CDR3 sequence is 18 residues long. CDR1 MGHRA and CDR2 YSYEKL come from the germline V gene. The CDR3 nucleotides read TGCGCCAGCAGCCAAAAGGGAGGGAGCGGGAGATCACAAGAGACCCAGTACTTC. Translating gives CASSQKGGSGRSQETQYF.

This clonotype was counted many times. V gene TRBV3-1 combines with J gene TRBJ2-7; D is undetermined. The CDR3 consists of 15 residues. CDR1 LGHDT and CDR2 YNNKEL come from the germline V gene (reference sequence). V was shortened by 0 bases and J by 4 bases, with 13 bases between the two germline ends. In nucleotides, the CDR3 is TGTGCCAGCAGCCAAGACGGATCGTACGGATACGAGCAGTACTTC. This translates into CASSQDGSYGYEQYF.

This clonotype has ten or more counts. The V gene is TRBV18, the J gene TRBJ1-1, with D tentatively TRBD1 (6 bases). The germline gives CDR1 KGHSH, CDR2 LQKENI. The CDR3 runs to 15 residues. Trimming left V 1 base short and J 5 bases short, with 14 bases between. DNA of the CDR3: TGTGCCAGCTCACCACAGGGGGGGGGTCTAACTGAAGCTTTCTTT. Its translation is CASSPQGGGLTEAFF.

This clonotype was recorded at least ten times. The chain employs TRBV7-8 and TRBJ2-1; D unresolved. Trimming stripped 4 bases from V and 2 bases from J, with 6 bases between. The CDR3 loop spans 13 amino acids. Germline loops: CDR1 SGHVS, CDR2 FQNEAQ. The CDR3 DNA is TGTGCCAGCAGCTCTCGGGCCTACAATGAGCAGTTCTTC. As protein: CASSSRAYNEQFF.

In this sample, this clonotype turned up a few times. The chain couples TRBV7-9 to TRBJ2-2, with D unresolved. In germline, CDR1 is SEHNR, CDR2 FQNEAQ (reference sequence). The CDR3 contains 14 residues. Trimming cost V 2 bases and J 1 base, with 5 bases left between them. CDR3 bases: TGTGCCAGCAGCTTAAGGAGGAACACCGGGGAGCTGTTTTTT. Amino acid sequence: CASSLRRNTGELFF.

V and J are TRBV28 and TRBJ2-1; 10 bases match TRBD2. This CDR3 spans 18 amino acids. After removal of 6 bases from V and 2 bases from J, the junction contained 13 bases not matched to a gene. Germline CDR1 reads MDHEN; CDR2 reads SYDVKM. CDR3 sequence: CASSPPLHSGRAYNEQFF. The CDR3 DNA follows: TGTGCCAGCAGCCCCCCGCTTCACAGCGGGAGGGCCTACAATGAGCAGTTCTTC.

This clonotype was detected many times. The chain couples TRBV7-3 to TRBJ2-3; TRBD2 matches at 13 bases. The V and J ends lost 5 bases and 1 base, in that order; junction bases with no gene match: 12. Germline-derived CDR1 and CDR2 are SGHTA and FQGTGA. The CDR3 totals 19 residues. Here the CDR3 DNA reads TGTGCCAGCAGCCGCGGGACTAGCGGGACCGTAGGTGGCACAGATACGCAGTATTTT. It specifies CASSRGTSGTVGGTDTQYF.

This clonotype was observed at least ten times. This chain uses TRBV20-1 with TRBJ2-1; D gene ambiguous. V was trimmed by 0 bases and J by 10 bases, leaving 22 bases between them. This CDR3 contains 16 residues. CDR1 and CDR2 from the germline V gene are DFQATT and SNEGSKA (reference sequence). The chain's CDR3 is CSARDQNYPLMGEQFF. The CDR3 DNA reads TGCAGTGCTAGAGATCAGAATTACCCCTTAATGGGAGAGCAGTTCTTC.

This clonotype was observed many times. The chain uses TRBV7-9 and TRBJ2-1; no reliable D call. The CDR3 consists of 14 residues. The V and J ends lost 4 bases and 4 bases respectively, with 11 bases between them. The germline V gene has CDR1 SEHNR and CDR2 FQNEAQ (reference sequence). CDR3: CASSSILQYNEQFF. For the CDR3, the DNA is TGTGCCAGCAGCTCCATACTCCAGTACAATGAGCAGTTCTTC.